This TCR beta chain was observed in a study of blood T cells in healthy people across ages. The extraction recovered at least 5.5 micrograms of total RNA per sample. Study-level results: Donor CMV status, an unknown factor, possibly confounded changes in expanded clonotypes. Diversity figures based on one million T cells were deemed too low. A roughly linear age-dependent decrease characterized TCR beta diversity per million T cells.

There are a few counts of this clonotype. Its specificity is unknown. Germline V CDR1 and CDR2: SNHLY, FYNNEI. Trimming at V came to 6 bases and at J to 15 bases, leaving 14 bases not matched to a gene. This CDR3 comprises 14 residues. A J-beta primer mix and a sample-barcoded 5' primer were used in a second PCR of about 7 to 12 cycles. One entry per CDR3 protein, called by TCRdb with MiXCR from the 5' RACE reads. The table lists about 1,400,000 distinct CDR3 sequences, 42% of them singletons. The receptor was derived from a woman aged 18-29 years in good health. Sequenced: blood. This rearrangement joins TRBV2 to TRBJ2-1; the match to TRBD2 covers 10 bases. DNA of the CDR3: TGTGCCAGCAGAAACCTAGCGGGAGATAGGCCCCGGTTCTTC. As protein: CASRNLAGDRPRFF.